Listed below are T cell receptor beta chains from one sample, sequenced in a study of T cells in localized non-small cell lung cancer. Method: immunoSEQ multiplex PCR; TCRdb's copy keeps in-frame clones and lacks some. The table shows about 52,000 clones, with around 80% occurring only once. The sample here was PBMCs, taken before any cancer treatment. The receptors derive from a woman aged 35 to 70 with stage II lung adenocarcinoma. CDR3s include the opening cysteine and the closing phenylalanine or tryptophan. The D gene is left open where the match is weak. The listing skips clone size in some rows; elsewhere it reads once, few, many or a size class.

clone_size: NA; j_call: TRBJ1-3; v_call: TRBV19; cdr3_length: 16; d_call: NA; cdr3_aa: CASSHPGSNSGNTIYF; cdr3_nt: TGTGCCAGTAGTCATCCGGGGTCGAACTCTGGAAACACCATATATTTT
clone_size: NA; j_call: TRBJ2-7; v_call: TRBV5-4; cdr3_length: 16; d_call: TRBD2; cdr3_aa: CASSSGTSGGAAEQYF; cdr3_nt: TGTGCCAGCAGCTCAGGGACTAGCGGGGGGGCCGCCGAGCAGTACTTC
clone_size: NA; j_call: TRBJ1-1; v_call: TRBV15; cdr3_length: 14; d_call: NA; cdr3_aa: CATSDGRRNTEAFF; cdr3_nt: TGTGCCACCAGCGACGGACGACGGAACACTGAAGCTTTCTTT
clone_size: NA; j_call: TRBJ2-1; v_call: TRBV7-8; cdr3_length: 19; d_call: NA; cdr3_aa: CASSFQRSIIKSSYNEQFF; cdr3_nt: TGTGCCAGCAGCTTCCAGCGCTCCATAATTAAAAGCTCCTACAATGAGCAGTTCTTC
clone_size: NA; j_call: TRBJ2-5; v_call: TRBV2; cdr3_length: 16; d_call: NA; cdr3_aa: CASSLSDRGLGETQYF; cdr3_nt: TGTGCCAGCAGTCTCAGTGATCGGGGACTTGGGGAGACCCAGTACTTC
clone_size: NA; j_call: TRBJ2-7; v_call: TRBV7-2; cdr3_length: 16; d_call: TRBD2; cdr3_aa: CASSLGGGTSAYEQYF; cdr3_nt: TGTGCCAGCAGCTTAGGGGGCGGGACTAGTGCCTACGAGCAGTACTTC
clone_size: NA; j_call: TRBJ1-5; v_call: TRBV15; cdr3_length: 14; d_call: NA; cdr3_aa: CATSAGADNQPQHF; cdr3_nt: TGTGCCACCAGCGCAGGGGCGGATAATCAGCCCCAGCATTTT
clone_size: NA; j_call: TRBJ2-7; v_call: TRBV7-2; cdr3_length: 13; d_call: NA; cdr3_aa: CASSPDSHYEQYF; cdr3_nt: TGTGCCAGCAGCCCAGACAGCCACTACGAGCAGTACTTC
clone_size: NA; j_call: TRBJ2-1; v_call: TRBV5-6; cdr3_length: 19; d_call: TRBD2; cdr3_aa: CASTSGLAGGFSENNEQFF; cdr3_nt: TGTGCCAGCACCTCGGGACTAGCGGGGGGATTTTCGGAGAACAATGAGCAGTTCTTC
clone_size: NA; j_call: TRBJ2-7; v_call: TRBV7-2; cdr3_length: 15; d_call: NA; cdr3_aa: CASSLDPGPTYEQYF; cdr3_nt: TGTGCCAGCAGCTTAGATCCAGGTCCCACCTACGAGCAGTACTTC
clone_size: NA; j_call: TRBJ1-2; v_call: TRBV19; cdr3_length: 15; d_call: NA; cdr3_aa: CASSSFTGTDYGYTF; cdr3_nt: TGTGCCAGTAGCAGTTTTACAGGGACCGACTATGGCTACACCTTC
clone_size: NA; j_call: TRBJ1-6; v_call: TRBV14; cdr3_length: 13; d_call: TRBD1; cdr3_aa: CASKGQGTSPLHF; cdr3_nt: TGTGCCAGCAAGGGACAGGGTACTTCACCCCTCCACTTT
clone_size: NA; j_call: TRBJ1-3; v_call: TRBV6-6; cdr3_length: 15; d_call: NA; cdr3_aa: CASSPSGPPGNTIYF; cdr3_nt: TGTGCCAGCAGTCCATCAGGACCCCCTGGAAACACCATATATTTT
clone_size: NA; j_call: TRBJ1-1; v_call: TRBV9; cdr3_length: 15; d_call: NA; cdr3_aa: CASSSWGGRNTEAFF; cdr3_nt: TGTGCCAGCTCCTCCTGGGGGGGGCGGAACACTGAAGCTTTCTTT
clone_size: few; j_call: TRBJ1-1; v_call: TRBV5-1; cdr3_length: 13; d_call: NA; cdr3_aa: CASSLRAGTEAFF; cdr3_nt: TGCGCCAGCAGCTTGAGGGCCGGCACTGAAGCTTTCTTT
clone_size: NA; j_call: TRBJ1-2; v_call: TRBV5-5; cdr3_length: 17; d_call: TRBD1; cdr3_aa: CASSAVPGQGAVWGYTF; cdr3_nt: TGTGCCAGCAGCGCCGTCCCGGGACAGGGGGCGGTATGGGGCTACACCTTC
clone_size: NA; j_call: TRBJ1-5; v_call: TRBV2; cdr3_length: 14; d_call: NA; cdr3_aa: CASSESRGGQPQHF; cdr3_nt: TGTGCCAGCAGTGAAAGCAGGGGAGGCCAGCCCCAGCATTTT
clone_size: NA; j_call: TRBJ2-7; v_call: TRBV18; cdr3_length: 13; d_call: NA; cdr3_aa: CASSLTSSNEQYF; cdr3_nt: TGTGCCAGCTCACTCACTAGTAGCAACGAGCAGTACTTC
clone_size: NA; j_call: TRBJ2-5; v_call: TRBV9; cdr3_length: 14; d_call: NA; cdr3_aa: CASSRLSGAETQYF; cdr3_nt: TGTGCCAGCAGCCGCCTCTCAGGGGCAGAGACCCAGTACTTC
clone_size: NA; j_call: TRBJ2-1; v_call: TRBV9; cdr3_length: 14; d_call: NA; cdr3_aa: CASSAPPGVNEQFF; cdr3_nt: TGTGCCAGCAGCGCCCCGCCGGGAGTCAATGAGCAGTTCTTC
clone_size: NA; j_call: TRBJ1-3; v_call: TRBV19; cdr3_length: 15; d_call: NA; cdr3_aa: CASSIRHFSGNTIYF; cdr3_nt: TGTGCCAGTAGTATCAGGCATTTCTCTGGAAACACCATATATTTT
clone_size: NA; j_call: TRBJ1-1; v_call: TRBV5-4; cdr3_length: 14; d_call: NA; cdr3_aa: CASSVTGTSNEAFF; cdr3_nt: TGTGCCAGCAGCGTCACCGGGACGTCGAATGAAGCTTTCTTT
clone_size: NA; j_call: TRBJ1-2; v_call: TRBV29-1; cdr3_length: 15; d_call: NA; cdr3_aa: CSVEDLRGQNYGYTF; cdr3_nt: TGCAGCGTTGAAGACCTTCGCGGACAGAACTATGGCTACACCTTC
clone_size: NA; j_call: TRBJ1-2; v_call: TRBV19; cdr3_length: 13; d_call: NA; cdr3_aa: CASSPRVGHGYTF; cdr3_nt: TGTGCCAGTAGTCCCCGGGTGGGACATGGCTACACCTTC
clone_size: once; j_call: TRBJ1-1; v_call: TRBV6-1; cdr3_length: 14; d_call: NA; cdr3_aa: CASSDRARNTEAFF; cdr3_nt: TGTGCCAGCAGTGACAGGGCTCGGAACACTGAAGCTTTCTTT
clone_size: NA; j_call: TRBJ1-6; v_call: TRBV18; cdr3_length: 18; d_call: NA; cdr3_aa: CASSPWGPGSTYNSPLHF; cdr3_nt: TGTGCCAGCTCCCCCTGGGGACCGGGGAGCACCTATAATTCACCCCTCCACTTT
clone_size: NA; j_call: TRBJ1-3; v_call: TRBV19; cdr3_length: 16; d_call: TRBD1; cdr3_aa: CASRERTGGSGNTIYF; cdr3_nt: TGTGCCAGTAGAGAGAGAACAGGGGGCTCTGGAAACACCATATATTTT
clone_size: NA; j_call: TRBJ2-1; v_call: TRBV25-1; cdr3_length: 17; d_call: TRBD1; cdr3_aa: CASSDDTRDRVGNEQFF; cdr3_nt: TGTGCCAGCAGTGACGATACCCGGGACAGGGTGGGCAATGAGCAGTTCTTC
clone_size: once; j_call: TRBJ1-6; v_call: TRBV19; cdr3_length: 14; d_call: NA; cdr3_aa: CASRVAGGNSPLHF; cdr3_nt: TGTGCCAGCCGAGTCGCGGGAGGGAATTCACCCCTCCACTTT
clone_size: NA; j_call: TRBJ1-2; v_call: TRBV4-2; cdr3_length: 16; d_call: TRBD1; cdr3_aa: CASSPGTGISNYGYTF; cdr3_nt: TGTGCCAGCAGCCCCGGGACAGGGATCTCTAACTATGGCTACACCTTC
clone_size: NA; j_call: TRBJ2-6; v_call: TRBV5-1; cdr3_length: 18; d_call: TRBD1; cdr3_aa: CASTPGGQGAGGANVLTF; cdr3_nt: TGCGCCAGCACCCCCGGAGGACAGGGCGCGGGAGGGGCCAACGTCCTGACTTTC
clone_size: few; j_call: TRBJ2-1; v_call: TRBV27; cdr3_length: 15; d_call: TRBD1; cdr3_aa: CASSLSTGFGNEQFF; cdr3_nt: TGTGCCAGCAGTTTATCGACAGGGTTCGGCAATGAGCAGTTCTTC
clone_size: few; j_call: TRBJ1-1; v_call: TRBV6-1; cdr3_length: 16; d_call: NA; cdr3_aa: CASSGRGGRRFNEAFF; cdr3_nt: TGTGCCAGCAGTGGACGGGGGGGGCGCAGATTTAATGAAGCTTTCTTT
clone_size: NA; j_call: TRBJ2-1; v_call: TRBV5-4; cdr3_length: 13; d_call: NA; cdr3_aa: CASSLEAYNEQFF; cdr3_nt: TGTGCCAGCAGCTTGGAGGCGTACAATGAGCAGTTCTTC
clone_size: NA; j_call: TRBJ1-5; v_call: TRBV7-8; cdr3_length: 16; d_call: NA; cdr3_aa: CASSVSSGRVGQPQHF; cdr3_nt: TGTGCCAGCAGCGTAAGTTCCGGCAGGGTAGGGCAGCCCCAGCATTTT
clone_size: NA; j_call: TRBJ2-6; v_call: TRBV2; cdr3_length: 18; d_call: TRBD1; cdr3_aa: CASSGRGGQGTGANVLTF; cdr3_nt: TGTGCCAGCTCGGGAAGAGGGGGACAGGGAACCGGGGCCAACGTCCTGACTTTC
clone_size: few; j_call: TRBJ2-1; v_call: TRBV29-1; cdr3_length: 13; d_call: NA; cdr3_aa: CSVAGQGYNEQFF; cdr3_nt: TGCAGCGTTGCAGGGCAGGGATACAATGAGCAGTTCTTC
clone_size: NA; j_call: TRBJ2-2; v_call: TRBV10-3; cdr3_length: 15; d_call: NA; cdr3_aa: CAISEFREDTGELFF; cdr3_nt: TGTGCCATCAGTGAGTTTAGGGAGGACACCGGGGAGCTGTTTTTT
clone_size: NA; j_call: TRBJ2-7; v_call: TRBV13; cdr3_length: 13; d_call: NA; cdr3_aa: CASSLGASPEQYF; cdr3_nt: TGTGCCAGCAGCTTAGGGGCCTCCCCGGAGCAGTACTTC
clone_size: NA; j_call: TRBJ1-4; v_call: TRBV18; cdr3_length: 14; d_call: NA; cdr3_aa: CASSAQGPAEKLFF; cdr3_nt: TGTGCCAGCTCAGCACAGGGCCCAGCTGAAAAACTGTTTTTT
clone_size: NA; j_call: TRBJ1-2; v_call: TRBV12-5; cdr3_length: 15; d_call: NA; cdr3_aa: CASGSTGGQIYGYTF; cdr3_nt: TGTGCTAGTGGTTCGACAGGCGGTCAAATCTATGGCTACACCTTC
clone_size: NA; j_call: TRBJ1-2; v_call: TRBV19; cdr3_length: 15; d_call: NA; cdr3_aa: CASSNPDGTNYGYTF; cdr3_nt: TGTGCCAGTAGTAACCCGGACGGAACTAACTATGGCTACACCTTC
clone_size: NA; j_call: TRBJ2-2; v_call: TRBV4-3; cdr3_length: 12; d_call: NA; cdr3_aa: CASSLVTGELFF; cdr3_nt: TGCGCCAGCAGCCTGGTTACCGGGGAGCTGTTTTTT
clone_size: NA; j_call: TRBJ2-7; v_call: TRBV21-1; cdr3_length: 13; d_call: NA; cdr3_aa: CAPNRTGGYEQYF; cdr3_nt: TGTGCCCCAAACAGGACGGGAGGGTACGAGCAGTACTTC
clone_size: NA; j_call: TRBJ2-1; v_call: TRBV18; cdr3_length: 15; d_call: NA; cdr3_aa: CASSPTPQGQGGQFF; cdr3_nt: TGTGCCAGCTCACCGACACCTCAGGGTCAAGGTGGGCAGTTCTTC
clone_size: NA; j_call: TRBJ2-3; v_call: TRBV7-9; cdr3_length: 14; d_call: NA; cdr3_aa: CASSLEERTDTQYF; cdr3_nt: TGTGCCAGCAGCTTAGAGGAGAGGACAGATACGCAGTATTTT
clone_size: NA; j_call: TRBJ1-5; v_call: TRBV15; cdr3_length: 14; d_call: NA; cdr3_aa: CATSRTGRDQPQHF; cdr3_nt: TGTGCCACCAGCAGAACAGGGAGGGATCAGCCCCAGCATTTT
clone_size: NA; j_call: TRBJ2-1; v_call: TRBV12-5; cdr3_length: 12; d_call: NA; cdr3_aa: CASGSSYNEQFF; cdr3_nt: TGTGCTAGTGGTTCGTCCTACAATGAGCAGTTCTTC
clone_size: NA; j_call: TRBJ2-6; v_call: TRBV30; cdr3_length: 15; d_call: NA; cdr3_aa: CAWRVGTSGANVLTF; cdr3_nt: TGTGCCTGGAGGGTCGGAACCTCTGGGGCCAACGTCCTGACTTTC
clone_size: medium-sized; j_call: TRBJ2-7; v_call: TRBV4-1; cdr3_length: 14; d_call: NA; cdr3_aa: CASSLSDMMGEQYF; cdr3_nt: TGCGCCAGCAGCCTGTCGGATATGATGGGCGAGCAGTACTTC
clone_size: NA; j_call: TRBJ2-7; v_call: TRBV13; cdr3_length: 12; d_call: NA; cdr3_aa: CASSPNSYEQYF; cdr3_nt: TGTGCCAGCAGCCCCAACTCCTACGAGCAGTACTTC